This T cell receptor beta chain was captured in a study of blood T cell repertoires in COVID-19. For the study at large: Samples representing acute and convalescent COVID-19 were sourced from the United States, Italy and Spain. In each case, the material was cDNA or gDNA derived from T cells, B-cell-depleted T cells, or PBMCs.

As originally analysed: The authors estimated nucleated cell counts from reference gene primer amplification. Sequencing used immunoSEQ multiplex PCR; TCRdb keeps in-frame clones, though not all of them. V and J calls and clone size follow that table, whereas D and trimming were derived from the DNA. Altogether 120,000 to 150,000 clones are present, under 90% being singletons, with the ten largest covering 35% to 45%. The CDR3 contains 12 residues. Germline-derived CDR1 and CDR2 are GTSNPN and SVGIG (reference sequence). Trimming left V 2 bases short and J 4 bases short, with 8 bases between. The receptor's source is a human donor in a cohort sampled during active COVID-19. The chain is built from TRBV30 and TRBJ1-2, with D perhaps matching TRBD1 (5 bases). The sequencing sample was made of peripheral blood. CDR3 nucleotides: TGTGCCTGGAGTACAGGTCCCTATGGCTACACCTTC. This gives the protein CAWSTGPYGYTF.